This TCR beta chain comes out of a study of PD-1 blockade in classical Hodgkin lymphoma. Across the whole study: Patients got intravenous nivolumab 3 mg/kg every 2 weeks.

V lost 3 bases and J 0 bases, leaving 13 bases between the germline ends. Germline V gene data show CDR1 as MGHDK and CDR2 as SYGVNS. The CDR3 has 16 residues. Sequencing was performed with immunoSEQ multiplex PCR; in TCRdb, only in-frame clones are kept and a portion is missing. The sample has some 84,000 clones; roughly 91% are singletons. This clone turned up a few times. The antigen is not known. Study results and caveats: Whatever underlies the repertoire differences (possibly disease activity or prior therapy) remains undefined. The diversity seen at baseline in complete responders resembled that of newly diagnosed patients. CD4+ TCR diversity climbed significantly by C4D1, unlike CD8+ TCR diversity.

The patients all showed relapse after autologous stem cell transplantation, while their brentuximab vedotin exposure varied. The sample consisted of peripheral blood mononuclear cells (PBMCs), taken before the second cycle of nivolumab. The sequence derives from a human donor with classical Hodgkin lymphoma. The V and J genes are TRBV25-1 and TRBJ2-3, with D possibly TRBD2 on 5 matching bases. CDR3 region: CASSDPRGTSTDTQYF. CDR3 bases: TGTGCCAGCAGTGACCCCCGGGGAACTAGCACAGATACGCAGTATTTT. Drawing the rest from reference TRBV25-1 and TRBJ2-3, the complete variable domain is EADIYQTPRYLVIGTGKKITLECSQTMGHDKMYWYQQDPGMELHLIHYSYGVNSTEKGDLSSESTVSRIRTEHFPLTLESARPSHTSQYLCASSDPRGTSTDTQYFGPGTRLTVL.